These T cell receptor beta chains were read from a single sample in a study of T cell responses to AZD1222 COVID-19 vaccine. Method: immunoSEQ multiplex PCR; TCRdb's copy keeps in-frame clones and lacks some. The table lists more than 150,000 clones, around 94% of them singletons, with roughly 10% in the top ten. The material sequenced was peripheral blood, taken on day 0 of AZD1222 vaccination. These TCRs come from an adult in good health. CDR3s include the opening cysteine and the closing phenylalanine or tryptophan. Each record gives: clone size, V gene, D gene, J gene, CDR3 protein, CDR3 DNA. D genes are given only for firm matches. Size is stated for part of the rows, as once, few or many counts, or as a class when the clone is expanded.

NA	TRBV7-9	NA	TRBJ1-3	CASHGSSGNTIYF	TGTGCCAGCCACGGCAGCTCTGGAAACACCATATATTTT
NA	TRBV2	NA	TRBJ1-5	CASSETTAVRLQHF	TGTGCCAGCAGTGAAACGACGGCAGTACGGCTCCAGCATTTT
NA	TRBV15	NA	TRBJ1-5	CATSVGAGSGGNQPQHF	TGTGCCACCAGCGTCGGAGCGGGGTCGGGGGGCAATCAGCCCCAGCATTTT
NA	TRBV7-8	NA	TRBJ1-1	CASSGGLRENTEAFF	TGTGCCAGCAGCGGGGGGCTCCGGGAAAACACTGAAGCTTTCTTT
NA	TRBV5-6	NA	TRBJ1-2	CASSLAGLLNYGYTF	TGTGCCAGCAGCTTGGCGGGGCTACTGAACTATGGCTACACCTTC
NA	TRBV4-1	NA	TRBJ1-6	CASSRVDSGPDNSPLHF	TGCGCCAGCAGCCGGGTCGACTCCGGGCCAGATAATTCACCCCTCCACTTT
NA	TRBV30	TRBD2	TRBJ2-6	CAWGLAGSGANVLTF	TGTGCCTGGGGACTAGCGGGCTCTGGGGCCAACGTCCTGACTTTC
NA	TRBV4-1	TRBD1	TRBJ1-1	CASSLAHRGGTEAFF	TGCGCCAGCAGCCTCGCCCACAGGGGGGGCACTGAAGCTTTCTTT
NA	TRBV7-2	NA	TRBJ1-1	CASSLVGDRNEAFF	TGTGCCAGCAGCTTAGTCGGAGATCGAAACGAAGCTTTCTTT
NA	TRBV6-2/TRBV6-3	TRBD1	TRBJ1-1	CASSSGTGQEAFF	TGTGCCAGCAGTTCCGGGACAGGGCAAGAAGCTTTCTTT
NA	TRBV7-2	NA	TRBJ2-3	CASSSRDRDTQYF	TGTGCCAGCAGCTCCCGGGACCGAGATACGCAGTATTTT
NA	TRBV10-1	TRBD1	TRBJ2-1	CASSEPGQEDYNEQFF	TGCGCCAGCAGCGAACCGGGACAGGAGGACTACAATGAGCAGTTCTTC
NA	TRBV7-3	NA	TRBJ2-5	CASSVRIQETQYF	TGTGCCAGCAGCGTCAGGATCCAAGAGACCCAGTACTTC
NA	TRBV19	NA	TRBJ1-3	CASSITSQTGNTIYF	TGTGCCAGTAGTATAACGTCACAAACGGGAAACACCATATATTTT
NA	TRBV18	TRBD1	TRBJ2-7	CASSGDSRREQYF	TGTGCCAGCTCGGGGGACAGCAGGAGAGAGCAGTACTTC
NA	TRBV7-2	NA	TRBJ1-1	CASSWPGRGRTEAFF	TGTGCCAGCAGCTGGCCGGGCAGGGGACGAACTGAAGCTTTCTTT
NA	TRBV19	TRBD2	TRBJ2-1	CASSIDRTSYSYNEQFF	TGTGCCAGTAGTATAGACCGGACTAGCTACTCCTACAATGAGCAGTTCTTC
NA	TRBV10-3	TRBD1	TRBJ1-1	CAISPGTGGHGAFF	TGTGCCATCAGTCCCGGGACAGGGGGGCATGGAGCTTTCTTT
NA	TRBV19	NA	TRBJ1-5	CASSIRAQPQHF	TGTGCCAGTAGTATAAGGGCTCAGCCCCAGCATTTT
NA	TRBV4-1	NA	TRBJ2-7	CASSQDLLSGGVRYF	TGCGCCAGCAGCCAAGATCTCCTTTCCGGGGGCGTACGATACTTC
NA	TRBV7-9	NA	TRBJ1-1	CASSLVSGWNTEAFF	TGTGCCAGCAGCTTAGTGTCAGGGTGGAACACTGAAGCTTTCTTT
NA	TRBV5-1	NA	TRBJ1-1	CASSLLGGEGAEAFF	TGCGCCAGCAGCTTGTTGGGGGGCGAAGGGGCTGAAGCTTTCTTT
NA	TRBV30	NA	TRBJ2-3	CAWSGGQGIDTQYF	TGTGCCTGGAGTGGGGGGCAGGGAATAGATACGCAGTATTTT
NA	TRBV12-3/TRBV12-4	NA	TRBJ1-1	CASSRGGREAFF	TGTGCCAGCAGTCGAGGGGGGCGTGAAGCTTTCTTT
few	TRBV6-5	NA	TRBJ2-7	CASTLGGLSYEQYF	TGTGCCAGCACCCTAGGGGGGTTGTCCTACGAGCAGTACTTC
NA	TRBV6-1	NA	TRBJ2-1	CASSESGTSPYNEQFF	TGTGCCAGCAGTGAATCCGGGACCTCCCCCTACAATGAGCAGTTCTTC
once	TRBV9	NA	TRBJ1-2	CASSVPGGSETF	TGTGCCAGCAGCGTACCTGGAGGGTCGGAAACCTTC
NA	TRBV6-5	NA	TRBJ1-6	CASSYVGVGSPLHF	TGTGCCAGCAGTTACGTGGGGGTAGGCTCACCCCTCCACTTT